The clone carrying this TCR beta chain was counted a few times. What it binds is unknown. This sample is drawn from a study of response to subunit inactivated influenza vaccine. Broader study findings: Authors suggested that a seasonal influenza vaccination recruits few new T cells each time.

Trimming cost V 6 bases and J 1 base, with 7 bases left between them. This CDR3 has 13 residues. Germline CDR1 is LNHNV and CDR2 is YYDKDF (reference sequence). A single record per CDR3 protein comes from TCRdb applying MiXCR to the RT-PCR reads. The sample contains 630,000 or so distinct CDR3 sequences, 15% to 18% of which appear only once. The origin of this receptor is a man between 50 and 59 years old who received an inactivated influenza vaccine. Sequencing was performed on PBMCs from blood, taken roughly 13 days after vaccination. J is TRBJ1-3 and V is TRBV15; D perhaps matches TRBD1 (5 bases). The CDR3 sequence is CATRDNSGNTIYF. The CDR3 DNA is TGTGCCACCAGGGACAATTCTGGAAACACCATATATTTT.